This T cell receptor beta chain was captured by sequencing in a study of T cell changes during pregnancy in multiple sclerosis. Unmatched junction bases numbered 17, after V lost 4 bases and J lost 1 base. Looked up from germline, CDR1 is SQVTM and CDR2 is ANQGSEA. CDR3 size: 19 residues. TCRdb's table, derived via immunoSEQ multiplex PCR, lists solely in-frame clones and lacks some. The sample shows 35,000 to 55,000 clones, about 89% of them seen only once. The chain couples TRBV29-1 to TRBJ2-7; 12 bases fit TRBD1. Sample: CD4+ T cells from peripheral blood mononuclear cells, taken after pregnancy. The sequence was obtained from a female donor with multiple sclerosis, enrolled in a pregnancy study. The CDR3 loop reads CSVVRSSRGTGGLSYEQYF. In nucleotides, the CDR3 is TGCAGCGTTGTAAGGTCTTCCCGTGGGACAGGGGGCCTGTCCTACGAGCAGTACTTC.